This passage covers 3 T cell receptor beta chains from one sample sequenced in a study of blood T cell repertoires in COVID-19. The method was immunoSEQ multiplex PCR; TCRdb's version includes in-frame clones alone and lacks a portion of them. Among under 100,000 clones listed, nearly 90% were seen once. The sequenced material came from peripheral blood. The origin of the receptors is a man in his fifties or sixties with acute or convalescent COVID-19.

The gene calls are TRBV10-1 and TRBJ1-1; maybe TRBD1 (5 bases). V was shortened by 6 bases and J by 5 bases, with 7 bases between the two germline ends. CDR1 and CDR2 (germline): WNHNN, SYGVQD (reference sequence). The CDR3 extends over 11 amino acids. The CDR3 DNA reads TGCGCCAGCAGAGGGGATACTGAAGCTTTCTTT. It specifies CASRGDTEAFF.

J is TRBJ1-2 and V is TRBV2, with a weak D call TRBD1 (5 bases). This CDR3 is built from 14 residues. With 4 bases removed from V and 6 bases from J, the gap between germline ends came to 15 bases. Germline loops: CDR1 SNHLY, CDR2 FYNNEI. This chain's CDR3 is CASSANRKRDGYTF. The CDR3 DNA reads TGTGCCAGCAGTGCTAACAGGAAGCGCGATGGCTACACCTTC.

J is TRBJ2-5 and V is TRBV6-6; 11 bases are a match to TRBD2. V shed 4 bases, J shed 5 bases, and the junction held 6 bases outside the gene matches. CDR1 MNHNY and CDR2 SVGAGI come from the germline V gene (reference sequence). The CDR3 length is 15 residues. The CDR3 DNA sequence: TGTGCCAGCAGTTCCTCGACTAGCGGGGCGGAGACCCAGTACTTC. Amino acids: CASSSSTSGAETQYF.